The 2 T cell receptor beta chains in this list originate from one sample, sequenced in a study of T cell responses to AZD1222 COVID-19 vaccine. The data were produced by immunoSEQ multiplex PCR, yet TCRdb's version contains in-frame clones alone and is incomplete. The sample carries some 150,000 clones, 90% recorded once. The sequenced sample was peripheral blood, obtained on day 0 of AZD1222 vaccination. These receptors were obtained from an adult in good health.

The genes are TRBV28 and TRBJ1-1; 7 bases align to TRBD1. This CDR3 is 14 amino acids long. The V and J ends lost 6 bases and 1 base, in that order; junction bases with no gene match: 5. From germline, CDR1 is MDHEN and CDR2 SYDVKM. DNA of the CDR3: TGTGCCAGCAGACCAGGGGGACCGAACACTGAAGCTTTCTTT. Amino acid sequence: CASRPGGPNTEAFF.

This chain joins TRBV27 and TRBJ1-3; no clear D. Germline V lookup: CDR1 MNHEY, CDR2 SMNVEV (reference sequence). The CDR3 has 16 residues. V was shortened by 4 bases and J by 0 bases, with 13 bases between the two germline ends. CDR3 coding DNA: TGTGCCAGCAGTTCCCGGGTAGGCTTCTCTGGAAACACCATATATTTT. Translation: CASSSRVGFSGNTIYF.